The following is a T cell receptor (beta chain) sequence with its context. The antigen is unknown. A single record per CDR3 protein comes from TCRdb applying MiXCR to the RT-PCR reads. This sample carries 500,000 to 600,000 distinct CDR3 sequences, around 15% of them seen once, and the ten largest clones take approximately 10%. The ends were cut back, 7 bases at V and 3 bases at J, with 16 bases in the middle. Per the germline V gene, CDR1 is MNHEY and CDR2 is SVGEGT. The CDR3 has 15 amino acids. This entry belongs to a study of response to subunit inactivated influenza vaccine. Study outcomes and limitations: It was suggested by the authors that few new T cells are recruited by each seasonal influenza vaccination.

The source was PBMCs from blood, collected roughly 13 days after vaccination. The TCR comes from a man in his fifties or sixties who received an inactivated influenza vaccine. This chain connects TRBV6-2 or TRBV6-3 to TRBJ2-1; possibly TRBD2 for D (6 bases). CDR3 bases: TGTGCCAGCAACCCGGGACTCCTCATCTACAATGAGCAGTTCTTC. Translated, it gives CASNPGLLIYNEQFF.